Presented here are 32 T cell receptor beta chains from one specimen sequenced in a study of T cells expressing NK-cell markers. TCRdb reprocessed the 5' RACE reads and reports one entry per CDR3 protein, with no DNA. The sample table includes hundreds of thousands of distinct CDR3 sequences. Sequenced: blood T cells: a sorted CD56 or NKG2C T cell subset, CD4+ or CD8+ T cells, or bulk PBMC T cells (not recorded which). These receptor sequences come from a woman aged 18-70 years in good health.

The chain has TRBV29-1 and TRBJ2-1. CDR3 length: 11 amino acids. Germline V CDR1 and CDR2: SQVTM, ANQGSEA. The CDR3 is CSVGWVGEQFF.

The V gene is TRBV2, the J gene TRBJ2-5; TCRdb's D gene call, TRBD1, goes unchecked for lack of DNA. Germline CDR1 is SNHLY and CDR2 is FYNNEI. CDR3 length equals 15 residues. CDR3 region: CASTRDSPRGETQYF.

This rearrangement joins TRBV6-2 or TRBV6-3 to TRBJ1-2; there is no DNA to check the TCRdb D call of TRBD1. CDR1 is MNHEY and CDR2 is SVGEGT in the germline V gene. This CDR3 has 13 residues. This chain's CDR3 is CASSYVKGGGYTF.

The chain couples TRBV10-3 to TRBJ2-3; TCRdb's D call of TRBD1 is untestable without DNA. Looked up from germline, CDR1 is ENHRY and CDR2 is SYGVKD. This CDR3 comprises 14 residues. The CDR3 sequence: CAISATGVSDTQYF.

The chain recombines TRBV29-1 with TRBJ2-7. Germline values: CDR1 SQVTM, CDR2 ANQGSEA. This CDR3 region has 11 residues. The CDR3 region is CSVEEKMGKYF.

V gene TRBV7-2 combines with J gene TRBJ2-3. Germline-derived CDR1 and CDR2 are SGHTA and FQGNSA. This CDR3 region has 14 residues. This CDR3 reads CASSLVVPDSRQYF.

This chain links TRBV6-2 or TRBV6-3 with TRBJ1-1. The CDR3 loop spans 12 amino acids. Germline CDR1 is MNHEY and CDR2 is SVGEGT. CDR3 sequence: CASSYYGTEAFF.

J is TRBJ2-1 and V is TRBV28. The CDR3 runs 13 residues. Germline V gene sequence: CDR1 MDHEN, CDR2 SYDVKM. CDR3 residues: CASSLPVLNEQFF.

This chain's CDR3 is CASSLRADQETQYF. The chain has TRBV27 and TRBJ2-5; TCRdb proposes TRBD1, but this gene call is untestable without DNA. Looked up from germline, CDR1 is MNHEY and CDR2 is SMNVEV (reference sequence). The CDR3 consists of 14 residues.

The chain combines TRBV3-1 with TRBJ2-1; no DNA is available, so the TRBD2 call from TCRdb remains unchecked. The CDR3 length is 17 residues. Per the germline V gene, CDR1 is LGHDT and CDR2 is YNNKEL (reference sequence). The CDR3 loop is CASNRFSGSWPDNEQFF.

J is TRBJ2-2 and V is TRBV28; TCRdb names TRBD1, which stays unverified in the absence of DNA. The CDR3 totals 12 residues. Germline-derived CDR1 and CDR2 are MDHEN and SYDVKM. The CDR3: CASEGGTGELFF.

The chain recombines TRBV4-2 with TRBJ2-1; absent DNA, TCRdb's TRBD2 call cannot be checked. Germline CDR1 LGHNA, CDR2 YNFKEQ. The CDR3 totals 14 residues. The chain's CDR3 is CASTPRYSGGEQFF.

The V call is TRBV28, the J call TRBJ2-1; TCRdb indicates TRBD2, and absent DNA this call remains unverified. Germline lookup yields CDR1 MDHEN and CDR2 SYDVKM. The CDR3 consists of 15 residues. Here the CDR3 reads CASSFWREGNNEQFF. The complete variable domain, with remaining parts taken from reference TRBV28 and TRBJ2-1, reads DVKVTQSSRYLVKRTGEKVFLECVQDMDHENMFWYRQDPGLGLRLIYFSYDVKMKEKGDIPEGYSVSREKKERFSLILESASTNQTSMYLCASSFWREGNNEQFFGPGTRLTVL.

J is TRBJ1-3 and V is TRBV5-4. This CDR3 region has 14 residues. Germline loops: CDR1 SGHNT, CDR2 YYREEE (reference sequence). The CDR3 sequence is CASSSPGAGNTIYF.

CDR3 protein: CASSVGSLRSTDTQYF. The J gene is TRBJ2-3, the V gene TRBV5-1. From germline, CDR1 is SGHRS and CDR2 YFSETQ. The CDR3 totals 16 residues.

The V call is TRBV27, the J call TRBJ2-7; the TCRdb call, TRBD2, lacks DNA for checking. The germline gives CDR1 MNHEY, CDR2 SMNVEV (reference sequence). This CDR3 region has 14 residues. CDR3 residues: CASLAGPNSYEQYF.

This chain uses TRBV12-3 or TRBV12-4 with TRBJ1-5; TCRdb calls TRBD1, which cannot be checked without DNA. This CDR3 is built from 14 residues. The CDR3 is CASSLIGGLQPQHF.

This rearrangement joins TRBV29-1 to TRBJ2-1; as DNA is missing, the TRBD2 call by TCRdb cannot be tested. CDR1 is SQVTM, CDR2 ANQGSEA, per germline. The CDR3 totals 15 residues. CDR3 protein: CSAIMGTSGVNEQFF.

The rearrangement uses TRBV7-9 and TRBJ2-3; TCRdb's D call, TRBD2, is unchecked because there is no DNA. The CDR3 runs 15 residues. Looked up from germline, CDR1 is SEHNR and CDR2 is FQNEAQ (reference sequence). CDR3 loop: CASSLAGLAVDTQYF.

V and J are TRBV10-3 and TRBJ2-7; the D call from TCRdb, TRBD1, cannot be confirmed without DNA. CDR1 and CDR2 (germline): ENHRY, SYGVKD. This CDR3 has 12 residues. Here the CDR3 reads CAISTQGYEQYF.

The chain joins TRBV19 to TRBJ1-1; with no DNA, the TCRdb D assignment of TRBD1 cannot be verified. Germline CDR1 and CDR2: LNHDA and SQIVND (reference sequence). CDR3 length: 12 residues. CDR3: CASSPGRIEAFF. The full variable domain, with the rest looked up from reference TRBV19 and TRBJ1-1, is DGGITQSPKYLFRKEGQNVTLSCEQNLNHDAMYWYRQDPGQGLRLIYYSQIVNDFQKGDIAEGYSVSREKKESFPLTVTSAQKNPTAFYLCASSPGRIEAFFGQGTRLTVV.

V gene TRBV25-1 combines with J gene TRBJ2-1. The length of the CDR3 is 15 residues. Germline V gene data show CDR1 as MGHDK and CDR2 as SYGVNS. CDR3: CASSGSYYSNNEQFF. Full variable domain (missing parts from reference TRBV25-1 and TRBJ2-1): EADIYQTPRYLVIGTGKKITLECSQTMGHDKMYWYQQDPGMELHLIHYSYGVNSTEKGDLSSESTVSRIRTEHFPLTLESARPSHTSQYLCASSGSYYSNNEQFFGPGTRLTVL.

This chain joins TRBV11-1 and TRBJ2-2; TCRdb returns TRBD1, unconfirmable since there is no DNA. CDR1 is SGHAT, CDR2 FQDESV, per germline (reference sequence). CDR3 length equals 15 residues. The CDR3 here is CASSSDRGDTGELFF.

V usage is TRBV7-2 and J usage is TRBJ1-1. This CDR3 has 13 residues. CDR1 is SGHTA, CDR2 FQGNSA, per germline. This CDR3 reads CASSANSHTEAFF.

The CDR3 here is CASSMAVLSQYF. This chain joins TRBV6-2 or TRBV6-3 and TRBJ2-3. This CDR3 has 12 amino acids. The germline CDR1 and CDR2 sequences are MNHEY and SVGEGT.

The chain couples TRBV20-1 to TRBJ2-1; with no DNA, the TCRdb D assignment of TRBD2 cannot be verified. The CDR3 is made up of 19 amino acids. Germline V gives CDR1 DFQATT, CDR2 SNEGSKA (reference sequence). CDR3 sequence reads: CSARDRGLAGVLEYNEQFF.

The V call is TRBV5-1, the J call TRBJ2-3; TCRdb indicates TRBD2, and absent DNA this call remains unverified. The CDR3 sequence is 16 residues long. Per the germline V gene, CDR1 is SGHRS and CDR2 is YFSETQ. CDR3 sequence: CASSPGLAVVADTQYF.

The V and J genes are TRBV4-2 and TRBJ2-7; TCRdb returns TRBD1, unconfirmable since there is no DNA. The V gene's germline CDR1 is LGHNA and CDR2 YNFKEQ. This CDR3 has 14 amino acids. This CDR3 reads CASSQGTVRDEQYF.

The chain links TRBV5-1 to TRBJ1-2; TCRdb gives TRBD1 as the D gene, but with no DNA this cannot be confirmed. In germline, CDR1 is SGHRS, CDR2 YFSETQ. CDR3 length: 16 amino acids. The chain's CDR3 is CASSSESTGDPYGYTF.

This chain connects TRBV11-2 to TRBJ1-1; TCRdb names TRBD1, which stays unverified in the absence of DNA. The CDR3 consists of 16 residues. Germline lookup yields CDR1 SGHAT and CDR2 FQNNGV. The CDR3 spells CASSLEGLWAGTEAFF.

The chain is built from TRBV20-1 and TRBJ2-5; no DNA is available, so the TRBD2 call from TCRdb remains unchecked. This CDR3 spans 16 amino acids. Germline values: CDR1 DFQATT, CDR2 SNEGSKA (reference sequence). The CDR3 sequence: CSARIPDSLQKKTQYF.

The V and J genes are TRBV5-6 and TRBJ1-1. CDR3 length: 14 residues. The germline V gene encodes CDR1 SGHDT and CDR2 YYEEEE. CDR3 sequence: CASSFGVGNTEAFF.